The T cell receptor beta chain under discussion was sequenced for a study of blood T cell repertoires in COVID-19. Study information: The United States, Italy and Spain supplied acute and convalescent COVID-19 samples. PBMCs, B-cell-depleted T cells, or T cells provided the cDNA or gDNA that made up the material.

Original methodology: It was from reference gene primer amplification that nucleated cell counts were estimated. Sequenced by immunoSEQ multiplex PCR; TCRdb stores in-frame clones only, minus some. D and trimming were read from the DNA, whereas the V and J calls and clone size are those reported in that table. The sample lists some 180,000 clones, around 90% occurring once. CDR3 size: 14 residues. The germline V gene has CDR1 SGHKS and CDR2 YYEKEE (reference sequence). Trimming left V 4 bases short and J 2 bases short, with 11 bases between. Sequenced sample: peripheral blood. V is TRBV5-5 and J is TRBJ2-3; D might be TRBD1 (6 bases). The source of this sequence is a man aged 45-60 years with acute or convalescent COVID-19. CDR3 sequence: CASSRGDNTDTQYF. In DNA form, the CDR3 reads TGTGCCAGCAGCCGAGGGGACAACACAGATACGCAGTATTTT.